The rows below give T cell receptor beta chains drawn from one sample of a study of T cell responses to AZD1222 COVID-19 vaccine. Libraries were prepared by immunoSEQ multiplex PCR; TCRdb keeps only in-frame clonotypes and omits some of them. The sample lists over 150,000 clones, around 90% occurring once. This specimen was peripheral blood, taken on day 0 of AZD1222 vaccination. The source is an adult in good health. Both conserved end residues are part of each CDR3. Fields, in order: D gene, J gene, V gene, clone size, CDR3 protein, CDR3 DNA. The D gene is left open where the match is weak. Clone size is not always given. Where it is, it says once, few, many or a class for expanded clones.

D gene: TRBD2; J gene: TRBJ2-7; V gene: TRBV6-5; clone size: -; CDR3 protein: CASTPGLAETYEQYF; CDR3 DNA: TGTGCCAGCACCCCTGGACTAGCGGAGACCTACGAGCAGTACTTC
D gene: -; J gene: TRBJ2-5; V gene: TRBV7-6; clone size: -; CDR3 protein: CASSSGLPGETQYF; CDR3 DNA: TGTGCCAGCAGCTCCGGGCTCCCCGGGGAGACCCAGTACTTC
D gene: TRBD1; J gene: TRBJ2-7; V gene: TRBV11-3; clone size: once; CDR3 protein: CASSSSGQSYEQYF; CDR3 DNA: TGTGCCAGCAGCTCATCGGGACAGAGCTACGAGCAGTACTTC
D gene: TRBD2; J gene: TRBJ2-6; V gene: TRBV19; clone size: -; CDR3 protein: CASTGRDYSGANVLTF; CDR3 DNA: TGTGCCAGCACGGGACGGGACTACTCTGGGGCCAACGTCCTGACTTTC
D gene: -; J gene: TRBJ2-7; V gene: TRBV7-2; clone size: -; CDR3 protein: CASSLGDYEQYF; CDR3 DNA: TGTGCCAGCAGCCTCGGGGATTACGAGCAGTACTTC
D gene: TRBD1; J gene: TRBJ1-2; V gene: TRBV11-2; clone size: -; CDR3 protein: CASSSRTGYGYTF; CDR3 DNA: TGTGCCAGCAGCTCAAGGACAGGGTATGGCTACACCTTC
D gene: -; J gene: TRBJ1-1; V gene: TRBV6-5; clone size: -; CDR3 protein: CASSYRGNTEAFF; CDR3 DNA: TGTGCCAGCAGTTACAGGGGGAACACTGAAGCTTTCTTT
D gene: -; J gene: TRBJ2-7; V gene: TRBV3-1/TRBV3-2; clone size: few; CDR3 protein: CASSQGWYEQYF; CDR3 DNA: TGTGCCAGCAGCCAAGGATGGTACGAGCAGTACTTC
D gene: -; J gene: TRBJ2-7; V gene: TRBV6-5; clone size: -; CDR3 protein: CASNGKLEQYF; CDR3 DNA: TGTGCCAGCAACGGGAAACTCGAGCAGTACTTC
D gene: TRBD2; J gene: TRBJ2-7; V gene: TRBV27; clone size: -; CDR3 protein: CASMRAGISYEQYF; CDR3 DNA: TGTGCCAGCATGCGAGCGGGGATCTCCTACGAGCAGTACTTC